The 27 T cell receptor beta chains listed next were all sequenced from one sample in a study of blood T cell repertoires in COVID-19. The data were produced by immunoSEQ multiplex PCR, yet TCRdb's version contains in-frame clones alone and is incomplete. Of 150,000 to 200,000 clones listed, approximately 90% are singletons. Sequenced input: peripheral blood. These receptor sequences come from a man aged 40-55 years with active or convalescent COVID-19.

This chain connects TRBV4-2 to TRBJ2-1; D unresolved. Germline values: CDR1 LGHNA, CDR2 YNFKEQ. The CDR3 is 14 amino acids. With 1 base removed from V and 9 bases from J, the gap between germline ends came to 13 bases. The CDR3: CASSQASGSGEQFF. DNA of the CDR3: TGTGCCAGCAGCCAAGCGTCTGGGTCAGGTGAGCAGTTCTTC.

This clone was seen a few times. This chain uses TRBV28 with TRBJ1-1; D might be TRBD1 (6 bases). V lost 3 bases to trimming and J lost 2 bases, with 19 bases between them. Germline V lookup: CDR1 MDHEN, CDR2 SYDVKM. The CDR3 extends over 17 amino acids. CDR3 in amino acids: CASSLTRGKGGNTEAFF. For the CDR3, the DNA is TGTGCCAGCAGTTTGACCAGGGGAAAGGGCGGAAACACTGAAGCTTTCTTT. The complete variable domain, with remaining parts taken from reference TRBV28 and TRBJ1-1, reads DVKVTQSSRYLVKRTGEKVFLECVQDMDHENMFWYRQDPGLGLRLIYFSYDVKMKEKGDIPEGYSVSREKKERFSLILESASTNQTSMYLCASSLTRGKGGNTEAFFGQGTRLTVV.

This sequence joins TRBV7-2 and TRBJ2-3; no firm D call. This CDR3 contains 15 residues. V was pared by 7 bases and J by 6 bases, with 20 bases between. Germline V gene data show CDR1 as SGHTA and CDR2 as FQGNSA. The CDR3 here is CASTSNPPLGDTQYF. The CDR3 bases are TGTGCCAGCACCTCGAACCCCCCCCTCGGGGATACGCAGTATTTT. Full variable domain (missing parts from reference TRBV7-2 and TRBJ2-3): GAGVSQSPSNKVTEKGKDVELRCDPISGHTALYWYRQSLGQGLEFLIYFQGNSAPDKSGLPSDRFSAERTGGSVSTLTIQRTQQEDSAVYLCASTSNPPLGDTQYFGPGTRLTVL.

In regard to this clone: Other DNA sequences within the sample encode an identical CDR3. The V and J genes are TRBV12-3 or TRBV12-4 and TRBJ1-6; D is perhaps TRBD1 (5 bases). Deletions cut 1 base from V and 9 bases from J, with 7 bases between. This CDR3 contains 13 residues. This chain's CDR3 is CASSLGGGSPLHF. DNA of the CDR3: TGTGCCAGCAGTTTAGGGGGCGGTTCACCCCTCCACTTT.

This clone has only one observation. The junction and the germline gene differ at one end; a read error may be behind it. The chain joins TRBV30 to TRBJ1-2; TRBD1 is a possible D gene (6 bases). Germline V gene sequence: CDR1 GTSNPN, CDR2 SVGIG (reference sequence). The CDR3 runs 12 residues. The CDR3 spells CVLEYLGGAQAF. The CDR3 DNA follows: TGTGTTCTGGAATATCTTGGGGGGGCGCAGGCCTTC. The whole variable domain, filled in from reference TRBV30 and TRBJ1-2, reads SQTIHQWPATLVQPVGSPLSLECTVEGTSNPNLYWYRQAAGRGLQLLFYSVGIGQISSEVPQNLSASRPQDRQFILSSKKLLLSDSGFYLCVLEYLGGAQAFGSGTRLTVV.

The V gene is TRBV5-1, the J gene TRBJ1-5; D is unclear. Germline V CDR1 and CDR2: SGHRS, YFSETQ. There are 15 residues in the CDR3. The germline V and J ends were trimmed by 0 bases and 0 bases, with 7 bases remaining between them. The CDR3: CASSLGETSNQPQHF. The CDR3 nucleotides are TGCGCCAGCAGCTTGGGCGAAACTAGCAATCAGCCCCAGCATTTT.

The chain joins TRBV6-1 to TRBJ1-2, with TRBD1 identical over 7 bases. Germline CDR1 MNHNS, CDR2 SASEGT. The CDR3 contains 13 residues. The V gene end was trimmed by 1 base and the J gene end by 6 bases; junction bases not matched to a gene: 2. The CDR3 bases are TGTGCCAGCAGTGAAGGACAGGGCCATGGCTACACCTTC. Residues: CASSEGQGHGYTF.

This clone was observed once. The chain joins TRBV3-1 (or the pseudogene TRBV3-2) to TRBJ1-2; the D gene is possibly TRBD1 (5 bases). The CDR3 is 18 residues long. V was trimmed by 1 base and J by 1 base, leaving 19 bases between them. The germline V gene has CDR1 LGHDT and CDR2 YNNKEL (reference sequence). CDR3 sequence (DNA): TGTGCCAGCAGCCAAGGGGGGGGGAACCGCTTGGGTAACTATGGCTACACCTTC. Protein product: CASSQGGGNRLGNYGYTF.

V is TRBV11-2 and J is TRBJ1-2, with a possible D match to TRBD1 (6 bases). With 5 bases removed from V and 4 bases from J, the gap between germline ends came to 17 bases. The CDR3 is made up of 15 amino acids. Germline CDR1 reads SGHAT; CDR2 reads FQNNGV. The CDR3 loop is CASSPLRDNVYGYTF. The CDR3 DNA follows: TGTGCCAGCAGCCCTCTCCGGGACAACGTCTATGGCTACACCTTC.

CDR3 region: CSAQANTDTQYF. The CDR3, as DNA: TGCAGCGCACAGGCCAACACAGATACGCAGTATTTT. The V call is TRBV29-1, the J call TRBJ2-3; D possibly corresponds to TRBD1 (5 bases). The V end was cut by 7 bases, the J end by 2 bases, with 10 bases between. This CDR3 region has 12 residues. Germline values: CDR1 SQVTM, CDR2 ANQGSEA.

In nucleotides, the CDR3 is TGTGCCAGCAGCTTGGATGGACAGGCCTCTGGAAACACCATATATTTT. As protein: CASSLDGQASGNTIYF. The chain has TRBV5-8 and TRBJ1-3, with TRBD1 matching 7 bases. The V and J ends lost 0 bases and 0 bases, in that order; junction bases with no gene match: 3. CDR3 length: 16 amino acids. Germline V gene sequence: CDR1 SGHTS, CDR2 YDEGEE.

The DNA for the CDR3 is TGTGCCAGTACCCAGACAGGGGCACGATCTGAAGCTTTCTTT. Translation gives CASTQTGARSEAFF. The chain couples TRBV19 to TRBJ1-1, with 8 bases lining up with TRBD1. V lost 7 bases and J lost 6; bases outside the gene matches: 10. Germline values: CDR1 LNHDA, CDR2 SQIVND (reference sequence). The length of the CDR3 is 14 residues. Full variable domain (outside the CDR3, taken from reference TRBV19 and TRBJ1-1): DGGITQSPKYLFRKEGQNVTLSCEQNLNHDAMYWYRQDPGQGLRLIYYSQIVNDFQKGDIAEGYSVSREKKESFPLTVTSAQKNPTAFYLCASTQTGARSEAFFGQGTRLTVV.

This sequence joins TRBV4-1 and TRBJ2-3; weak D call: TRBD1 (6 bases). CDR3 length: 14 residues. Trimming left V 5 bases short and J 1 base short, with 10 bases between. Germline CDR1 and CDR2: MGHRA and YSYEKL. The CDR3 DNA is TGCGCCAGCAGCTTACGACAGGGCACAGATACGCAGTATTTT. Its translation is CASSLRQGTDTQYF.

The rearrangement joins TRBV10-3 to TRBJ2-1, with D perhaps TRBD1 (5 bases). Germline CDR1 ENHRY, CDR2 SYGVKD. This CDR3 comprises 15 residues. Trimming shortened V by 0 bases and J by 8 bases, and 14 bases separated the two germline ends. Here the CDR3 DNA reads TGTGCCATCAGTGAGTCAGGGCAGGGTTCAGATGAGCAGTTCTTC. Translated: CAISESGQGSDEQFF.

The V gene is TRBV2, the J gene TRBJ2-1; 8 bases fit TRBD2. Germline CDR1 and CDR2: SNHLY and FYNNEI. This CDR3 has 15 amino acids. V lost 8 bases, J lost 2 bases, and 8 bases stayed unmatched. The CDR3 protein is CASGRSGTTYNEQFF. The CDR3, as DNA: TGTGCCAGCGGGCGTAGCGGGACTACCTACAATGAGCAGTTCTTC.

The CDR3 region is CATRSSGRACEQYF. The CDR3 nucleotides read TGTGCCACCCGATCTAGCGGGAGAGCTTGCGAGCAGTACTTC. The V and J genes are TRBV25-1 and TRBJ2-7; 10 positions match TRBD2. CDR3 length equals 14 residues. CDR1 MGHDK and CDR2 SYGVNS come from the germline V gene. With 10 bases clipped from V and 6 bases from J, the junction kept 12 bases outside the gene matches.

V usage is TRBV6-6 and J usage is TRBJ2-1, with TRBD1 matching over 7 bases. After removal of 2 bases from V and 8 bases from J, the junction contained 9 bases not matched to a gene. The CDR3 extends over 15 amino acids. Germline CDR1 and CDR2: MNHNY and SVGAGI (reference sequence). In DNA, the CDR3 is TGTGCCAGCAGTTACCCGTCCCGGGACAGTTATGAGCAGTTCTTC. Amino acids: CASSYPSRDSYEQFF.

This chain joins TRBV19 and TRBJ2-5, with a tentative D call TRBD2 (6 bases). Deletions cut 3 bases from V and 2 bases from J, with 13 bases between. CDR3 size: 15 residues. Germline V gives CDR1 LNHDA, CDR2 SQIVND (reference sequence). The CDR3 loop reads CASSILAGTQETQYF. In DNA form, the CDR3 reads TGTGCCAGTAGTATTTTGGCAGGGACTCAAGAGACCCAGTACTTC.

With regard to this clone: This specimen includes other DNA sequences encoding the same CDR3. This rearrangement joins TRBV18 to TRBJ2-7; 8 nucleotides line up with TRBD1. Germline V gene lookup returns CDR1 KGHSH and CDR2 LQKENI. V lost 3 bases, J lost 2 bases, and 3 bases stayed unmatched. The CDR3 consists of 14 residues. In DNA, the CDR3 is TGTGCCAGCTCACCGGGGACAGGAGCCTACGAGCAGTACTTC. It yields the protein CASSPGTGAYEQYF.

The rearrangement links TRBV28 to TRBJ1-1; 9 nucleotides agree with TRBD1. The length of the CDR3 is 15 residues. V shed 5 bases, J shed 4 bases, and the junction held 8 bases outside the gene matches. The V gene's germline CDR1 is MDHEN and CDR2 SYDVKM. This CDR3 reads CASSPWDREGTEAFF. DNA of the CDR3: TGTGCCAGCAGTCCTTGGGACAGGGAGGGCACTGAAGCTTTCTTT.

In nucleotides, the CDR3 is TGCGCCAGCAGTGATACCCTCCTCGGACAGGGTTCCTACGAGCAGTACTTC. This encodes CASSDTLLGQGSYEQYF. V usage is TRBV10-1 and J usage is TRBJ2-7, with 8 bases aligning to TRBD1. The CDR3 has 17 residues. V dropped 3 bases and J dropped 1; count of bases not matched to a gene: 11. Germline V lookup: CDR1 WNHNN, CDR2 SYGVQD (reference sequence).

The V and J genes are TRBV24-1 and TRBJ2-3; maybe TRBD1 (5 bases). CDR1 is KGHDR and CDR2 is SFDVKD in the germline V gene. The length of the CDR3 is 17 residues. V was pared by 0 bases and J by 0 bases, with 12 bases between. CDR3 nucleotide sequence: TGTGCCACCAGTGATTTGAAAGGGGCATCTAGCACAGATACGCAGTATTTT. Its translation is CATSDLKGASSTDTQYF.

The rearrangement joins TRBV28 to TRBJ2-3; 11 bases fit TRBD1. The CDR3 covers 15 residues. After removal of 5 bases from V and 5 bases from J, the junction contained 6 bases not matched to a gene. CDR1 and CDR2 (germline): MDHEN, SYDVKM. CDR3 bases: TGTGCCAGCAGTCCGAGGGGACAGGGGGAAGATACGCAGTATTTT. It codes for CASSPRGQGEDTQYF.

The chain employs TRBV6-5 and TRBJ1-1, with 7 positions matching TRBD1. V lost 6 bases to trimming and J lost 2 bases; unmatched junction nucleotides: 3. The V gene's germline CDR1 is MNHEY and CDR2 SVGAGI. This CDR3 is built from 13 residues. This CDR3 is CASRTGTNTEAFF. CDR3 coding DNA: TGTGCCAGCAGGACAGGGACCAACACTGAAGCTTTCTTT.

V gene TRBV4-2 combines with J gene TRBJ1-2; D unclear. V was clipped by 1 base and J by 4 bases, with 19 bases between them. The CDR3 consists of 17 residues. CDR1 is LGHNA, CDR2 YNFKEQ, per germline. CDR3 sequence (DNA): TGTGCCAGCAGCCAAGGCCATTCGAGGGCGCAAGGCTATGGCTACACCTTC. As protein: CASSQGHSRAQGYGYTF.

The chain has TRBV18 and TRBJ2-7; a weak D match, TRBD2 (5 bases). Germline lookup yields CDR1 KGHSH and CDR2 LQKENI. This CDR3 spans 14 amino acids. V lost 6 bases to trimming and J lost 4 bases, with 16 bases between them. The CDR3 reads CASSGLGSQYEQYF. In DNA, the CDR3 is TGTGCCAGCTCGGGGTTGGGGAGCCAATACGAGCAGTACTTC. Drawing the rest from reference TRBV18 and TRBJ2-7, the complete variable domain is NAGVMQNPRHLVRRRGQEARLRCSPMKGHSHVYWYRQLPEEGLKFMVYLQKENIIDESGMPKERFSAEFPKEGPSILRIQQVVRGDSAAYFCASSGLGSQYEQYFGPGTRLTVT.

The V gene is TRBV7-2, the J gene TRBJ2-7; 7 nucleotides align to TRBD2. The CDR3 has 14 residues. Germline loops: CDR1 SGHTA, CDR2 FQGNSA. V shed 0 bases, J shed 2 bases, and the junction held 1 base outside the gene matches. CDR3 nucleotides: TGTGCCAGCAGCTTAGCGGCGGGGGCCTACGAGCAGTACTTC. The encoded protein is CASSLAAGAYEQYF.